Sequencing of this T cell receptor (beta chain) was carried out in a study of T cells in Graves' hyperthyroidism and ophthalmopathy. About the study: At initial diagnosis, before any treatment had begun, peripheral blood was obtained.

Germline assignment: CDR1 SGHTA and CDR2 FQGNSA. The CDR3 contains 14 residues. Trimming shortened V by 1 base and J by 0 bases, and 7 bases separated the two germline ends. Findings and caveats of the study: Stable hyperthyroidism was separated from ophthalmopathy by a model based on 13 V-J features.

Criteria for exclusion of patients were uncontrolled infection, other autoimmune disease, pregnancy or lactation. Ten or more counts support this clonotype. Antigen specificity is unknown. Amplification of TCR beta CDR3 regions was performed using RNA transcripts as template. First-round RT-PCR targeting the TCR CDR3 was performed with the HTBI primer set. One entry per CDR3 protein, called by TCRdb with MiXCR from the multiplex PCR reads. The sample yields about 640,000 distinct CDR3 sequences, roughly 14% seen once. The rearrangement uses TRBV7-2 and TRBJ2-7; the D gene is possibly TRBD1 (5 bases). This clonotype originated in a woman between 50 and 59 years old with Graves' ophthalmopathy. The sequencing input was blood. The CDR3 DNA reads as TGTGCCAGCAGCTTAGACAGGAGCTCCTACGAGCAGTACTTC. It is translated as CASSLDRSSYEQYF.